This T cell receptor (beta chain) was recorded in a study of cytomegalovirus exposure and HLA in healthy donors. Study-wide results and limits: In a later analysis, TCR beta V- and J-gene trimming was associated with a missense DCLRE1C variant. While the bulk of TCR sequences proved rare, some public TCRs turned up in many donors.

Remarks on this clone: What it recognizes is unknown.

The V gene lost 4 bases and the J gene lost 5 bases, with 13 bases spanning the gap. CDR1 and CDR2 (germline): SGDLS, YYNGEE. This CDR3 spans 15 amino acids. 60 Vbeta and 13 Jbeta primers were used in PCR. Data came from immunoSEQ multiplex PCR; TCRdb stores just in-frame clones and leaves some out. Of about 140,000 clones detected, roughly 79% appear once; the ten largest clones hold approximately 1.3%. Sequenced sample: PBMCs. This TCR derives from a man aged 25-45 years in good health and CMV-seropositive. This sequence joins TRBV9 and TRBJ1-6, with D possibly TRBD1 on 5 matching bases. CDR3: CASSSGGTDNSPLHF. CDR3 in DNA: TGTGCCAGCAGCTCTGGGGGGACCGATAATTCACCCCTCCACTTT. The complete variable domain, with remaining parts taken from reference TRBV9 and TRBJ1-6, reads DSGVTQTPKHLITATGQRVTLRCSPRSGDLSVYWYQQSLDQGLQFLIQYYNGEERAKGNILERFSAQQFPDLHSELNLSSLELGDSALYFCASSSGGTDNSPLHFGNGTRLTVT.